A selection of T cell receptor beta chains follows, all from one sample in a study of T cell responses to AZD1222 COVID-19 vaccine. Libraries were prepared by immunoSEQ multiplex PCR; TCRdb keeps only in-frame clonotypes and omits some of them. The data hold roughly 100,000 clones, with more than 75% observed a single time. The source material was peripheral blood, sampled on day 0 of AZD1222 vaccination. The source is an adult in good health. CDR3s include the opening cysteine and the closing phenylalanine or tryptophan. The D gene is left open where the match is weak. Clone size appears in some rows only: once, few, many, or a class for an expanded clone.

NA,TRBJ1-1,TRBV27,NA,CASRPSGPREAFF,TGTGCCAGCAGACCTAGCGGCCCTCGGGAAGCTTTCTTT
NA,TRBJ2-1,TRBV27,NA,CASSLVQRADSYNEQFF,TGTGCCAGCAGTTTAGTCCAGCGGGCCGACTCCTACAATGAGCAGTTCTTC
TRBD1,TRBJ2-7,TRBV18,NA,CASSPRQGVYEQYF,TGTGCCAGCTCACCAAGGCAGGGGGTCTACGAGCAGTACTTC
NA,TRBJ1-2,TRBV7-8,NA,CASSLRLMREGYTF,TGTGCCAGCAGCTTAAGGCTCATGAGAGAGGGCTACACCTTC
NA,TRBJ1-5,TRBV5-1,NA,CASSLRGPNQPQHF,TGCGCCAGCAGCTTGAGGGGTCCCAATCAGCCCCAGCATTTT
TRBD1,TRBJ1-2,TRBV25-1,few,CASSATGGEKGGYTF,TGTGCCAGCAGTGCGACAGGGGGCGAGAAGGGAGGCTACACCTTC
NA,TRBJ2-7,TRBV6-6,NA,CASSYVQGGYYEQYF,TGTGCCAGCAGTTACGTCCAGGGGGGCTACTACGAGCAGTACTTC
NA,TRBJ1-5,TRBV27,NA,CASSLSGRDEEPQHF,TGTGCCAGCAGTTTATCGGGCAGGGATGAAGAACCCCAGCATTTT
NA,TRBJ1-5,TRBV6-2/TRBV6-3,once,CASSYSAGNQPQHF,TGTGCCAGCAGTTACTCGGCCGGGAATCAGCCCCAGCATTTT
NA,TRBJ1-6,TRBV28,once,CASSSDIVTAYNSPLHF,TGTGCCAGCAGTTCCGATATCGTGACAGCATATAATTCACCCCTCCACTTT
NA,TRBJ2-5,TRBV28,NA,CASSFGGGDQYF,TGTGCCAGCAGTTTTGGGGGAGGAGACCAGTACTTC
TRBD2,TRBJ2-2,TRBV3-1/TRBV3-2,NA,CASSSPTSGRDTGELFF,TGTGCCAGCAGCAGCCCAACTAGCGGGAGAGATACCGGGGAGCTGTTTTTT
TRBD1,TRBJ1-2,TRBV7-2,NA,CASSLGLTGNYTF,TGTGCCAGCAGCCTAGGCCTGACAGGGAACTACACCTTC
TRBD2,TRBJ2-7,TRBV28,NA,CASSRGIFWEASGRASYEQYF,TGTGCCAGCAGTCGTGGTATTTTTTGGGAGGCTAGCGGGAGGGCCTCCTACGAGCAGTACTTC
NA,TRBJ1-1,TRBV7-2,NA,CASSQLRVISTEAFF,TGTGCCAGCAGCCAACTCAGGGTCATTTCCACTGAAGCTTTCTTT
TRBD1,TRBJ1-1,TRBV11-3,NA,CASSSRQGAGKTEAFF,TGTGCCAGCAGCTCCAGACAGGGGGCTGGTAAGACTGAAGCTTTCTTT
NA,TRBJ2-7,TRBV10-1,NA,CASSEAITYEQYF,TGCGCCAGCAGTGAGGCGATTACCTACGAGCAGTACTTC
TRBD2,TRBJ2-7,TRBV11-2,NA,CASSPLSGRGSYEQYF,TGTGCCAGCAGCCCACTCAGCGGGAGGGGCTCCTACGAGCAGTACTTC
TRBD1,TRBJ1-4,TRBV9,NA,CASSEGQGNEKLFF,TGTGCCAGCAGCGAGGGACAGGGGAATGAAAAACTGTTTTTT
TRBD2,TRBJ2-7,TRBV5-1,NA,CASSPLGGGSYEQYF,TGCGCCAGCAGCCCCCTTGGCGGGGGCTCCTACGAGCAGTACTTC
TRBD2,TRBJ2-1,TRBV7-2,NA,CASSLQSGRDNEQFF,TGTGCCAGCAGCCTGCAAAGCGGGAGGGACAATGAGCAGTTCTTC
NA,TRBJ1-2,TRBV21-1,NA,CASGIFCDYGYTF,TGTGCCAGCGGTATTTTTTGCGACTATGGCTACACCTTC
NA,TRBJ2-2,TRBV3-1/TRBV3-2,NA,CASSQEDRYTGELFF,TGTGCCAGCAGCCAAGAGGACAGATACACCGGGGAGCTGTTTTTT
NA,TRBJ1-6,TRBV5-1,NA,CASSLVAGNSPLHF,TGCGCCAGCAGCTTGGTCGCGGGAAATTCACCCCTCCACTTT
NA,TRBJ2-3,TRBV10-3,NA,CAISDPTSRGTDTQYF,TGTGCCATCAGTGACCCAACTAGCCGGGGCACAGATACGCAGTATTTT
NA,TRBJ1-5,TRBV12-5,NA,CASGTPGTCGAQHF,TGTGCTAGTGGCACTCCGGGAACCTGCGGGGCCCAGCATTTT
NA,TRBJ2-1,TRBV6-1,NA,CASSEPGPVPHNEQFF,TGTGCCAGCAGTGAACCCGGACCCGTCCCCCACAATGAGCAGTTCTTC
TRBD1,TRBJ1-2,TRBV29-1,NA,CSGTLGIAGGFYGYTF,TGCAGCGGGACGCTGGGTATCGCAGGGGGCTTCTATGGCTACACCTTC
NA,TRBJ2-1,TRBV20-1,NA,CSARGSREQFF,TGCAGTGCTAGGGGGTCGCGTGAGCAGTTCTTC
TRBD1,TRBJ1-1,TRBV19,NA,CASSIVRGQGTEAFF,TGTGCCAGTAGTATAGTCAGGGGGCAAGGGACTGAAGCTTTCTTT
TRBD1,TRBJ2-7,TRBV2,NA,CAIPSGQGSYEQYF,TGTGCCATCCCATCGGGACAGGGGTCCTACGAGCAGTACTTC
TRBD1,TRBJ1-6,TRBV3-1/TRBV3-2,NA,CASRRQGRSYNSPLHF,TGTGCCAGCAGACGACAGGGACGCTCCTATAATTCACCCCTCCACTTT
TRBD2,TRBJ2-3,TRBV7-3,NA,CASSQTGTREDTQYF,TGTGCCAGCAGTCAAACCGGGACTAGAGAAGATACGCAGTATTTT
NA,TRBJ2-7,TRBV19,NA,CASSRSYEQYF,TGTGCCAGTAGTAGGTCCTACGAGCAGTACTTC
TRBD2,TRBJ2-7,TRBV19,NA,CASSATGTSGFNKQYF,TGTGCCAGTAGCGCCACCGGGACTAGCGGTTTTAATAAGCAGTACTTC
NA,TRBJ2-7,TRBV19,few,CASSEQGSPHEQYF,TGTGCCAGTAGTGAACAGGGTTCCCCTCACGAGCAGTACTTC
TRBD1,TRBJ2-7,TRBV5-5,NA,CASSFERGGMVYEQYF,TGTGCCAGCAGCTTTGAGAGAGGGGGCATGGTCTACGAGCAGTACTTC
NA,TRBJ2-2,TRBV29-1,NA,CSVEKGIRAGELFF,TGCAGCGTAGAGAAGGGGATCCGGGCCGGGGAGCTGTTTTTT
NA,TRBJ2-7,TRBV7-6,few,CASSSNQGTLYEQYF,TGTGCCAGCAGCTCTAACCAGGGGACCCTTTACGAGCAGTACTTC
NA,TRBJ1-1,TRBV14,NA,CASSQVLGSTEAFF,TGTGCCAGCAGCCAAGTTTTAGGGAGCACTGAAGCTTTCTTT
TRBD1,TRBJ1-2,TRBV7-6,few,CASSAGQGAVYGYTF,TGTGCCAGCAGCGCCGGACAGGGGGCCGTCTATGGCTACACCTTC
NA,TRBJ1-6,TRBV5-1,NA,CASSNRTGNSPLHF,TGCGCCAGCAGCAATCGGACGGGGAATTCACCCCTCCACTTT
NA,TRBJ2-2,TRBV19,once,CASRGVNTGELFF,TGTGCCAGTAGGGGAGTGAACACCGGGGAGCTGTTTTTT
NA,TRBJ2-5,TRBV15,NA,CATSTPAGTAETQYF,TGTGCCACCAGCACCCCTGCCGGGACGGCGGAGACCCAGTACTTC
NA,TRBJ2-1,TRBV3-1/TRBV3-2,NA,CASSLPLGSSYNEQFF,TGTGCCAGCAGCCTCCCGTTGGGGAGCTCCTACAATGAGCAGTTCTTC
NA,TRBJ2-7,TRBV30,many,CASRDTFYEQYF,TGTGCCTCCCGGGACACCTTCTACGAGCAGTACTTC
TRBD1,TRBJ1-4,TRBV24-1,NA,CATSDAGGSEKLFF,TGTGCCACCAGTGACGCAGGGGGAAGTGAAAAACTGTTTTTT
NA,TRBJ2-3,TRBV5-4,NA,CASSTVIQSGPTQYF,TGTGCCAGCAGCACAGTAATACAAAGCGGGCCTACGCAGTATTTT
TRBD1,TRBJ2-7,TRBV11-2,NA,CASIRTGGYEQYF,TGTGCCAGCATCAGGACAGGGGGCTACGAGCAGTACTTC
NA,TRBJ1-2,TRBV5-4,NA,CASSGTSVVGYYTF,TGTGCCAGCAGCGGCACGTCGGTAGTAGGATACTACACCTTC
NA,TRBJ2-5,TRBV2,NA,CASSDTPAQETQYF,TGTGCCAGCAGTGATACTCCCGCCCAAGAGACCCAGTACTTC
NA,TRBJ2-1,TRBV9,NA,CASSVGTIRDEQFF,TGTGCCAGCAGCGTCGGGACCATCAGGGATGAGCAGTTCTTC
NA,TRBJ1-2,TRBV12-3/TRBV12-4,NA,CASSPQGFYGYTF,TGTGCCAGCAGCCCTCAGGGATTCTATGGCTACACCTTC